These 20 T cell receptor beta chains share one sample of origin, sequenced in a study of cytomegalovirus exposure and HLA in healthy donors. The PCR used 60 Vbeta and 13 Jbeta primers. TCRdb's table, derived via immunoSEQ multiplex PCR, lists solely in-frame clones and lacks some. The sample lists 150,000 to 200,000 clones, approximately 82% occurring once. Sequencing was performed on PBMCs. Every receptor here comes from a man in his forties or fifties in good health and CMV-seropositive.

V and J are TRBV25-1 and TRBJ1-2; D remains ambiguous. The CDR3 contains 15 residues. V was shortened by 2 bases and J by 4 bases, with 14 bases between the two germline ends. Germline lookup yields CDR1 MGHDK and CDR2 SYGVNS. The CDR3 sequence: CASSEESRGSYGYTF. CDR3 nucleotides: TGTGCCAGCAGTGAAGAGAGTCGGGGAAGCTATGGCTACACCTTC.

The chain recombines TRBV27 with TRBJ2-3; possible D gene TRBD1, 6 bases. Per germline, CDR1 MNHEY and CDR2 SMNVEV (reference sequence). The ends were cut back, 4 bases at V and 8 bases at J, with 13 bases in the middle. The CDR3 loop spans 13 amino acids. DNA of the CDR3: TGTGCCAGCAGTTCTCAGGGGATCGGTACGCAGTATTTT. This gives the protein CASSSQGIGTQYF.

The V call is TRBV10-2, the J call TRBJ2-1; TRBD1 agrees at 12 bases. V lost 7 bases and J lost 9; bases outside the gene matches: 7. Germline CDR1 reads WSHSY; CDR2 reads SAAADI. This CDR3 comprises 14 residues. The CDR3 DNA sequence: TGCGCCAGCACCCCCGGGACAGGGGGCAGTGAGCAGTTCTTC. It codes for CASTPGTGGSEQFF.

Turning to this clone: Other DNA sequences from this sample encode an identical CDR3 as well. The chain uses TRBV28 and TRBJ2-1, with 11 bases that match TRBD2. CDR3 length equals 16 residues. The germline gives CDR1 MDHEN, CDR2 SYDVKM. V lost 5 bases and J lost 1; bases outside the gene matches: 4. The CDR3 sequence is CASSRGLAGSYNEQFF. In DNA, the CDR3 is TGTGCCAGCAGTCGCGGACTAGCGGGTTCCTACAATGAGCAGTTCTTC.

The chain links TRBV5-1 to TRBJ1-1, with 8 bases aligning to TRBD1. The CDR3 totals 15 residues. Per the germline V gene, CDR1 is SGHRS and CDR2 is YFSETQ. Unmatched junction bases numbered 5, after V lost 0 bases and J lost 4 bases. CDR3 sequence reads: CASSLGDRGVTEAFF. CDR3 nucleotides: TGCGCCAGCAGCTTGGGTGACAGGGGTGTCACTGAAGCTTTCTTT.

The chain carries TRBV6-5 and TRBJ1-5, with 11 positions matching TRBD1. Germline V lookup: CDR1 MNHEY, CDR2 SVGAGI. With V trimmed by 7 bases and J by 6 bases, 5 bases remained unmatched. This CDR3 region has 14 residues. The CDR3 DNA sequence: TGTGCCAGCAAAGGGACAGGGGGATCTCAGCCCCAGCATTTT. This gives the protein CASKGTGGSQPQHF.

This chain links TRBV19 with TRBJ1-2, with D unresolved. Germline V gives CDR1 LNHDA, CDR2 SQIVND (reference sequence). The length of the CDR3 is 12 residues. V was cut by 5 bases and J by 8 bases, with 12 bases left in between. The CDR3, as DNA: TGTGCCAGTAGTTCGGCGGAGTTAGGCTACACCTTC. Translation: CASSSAELGYTF.

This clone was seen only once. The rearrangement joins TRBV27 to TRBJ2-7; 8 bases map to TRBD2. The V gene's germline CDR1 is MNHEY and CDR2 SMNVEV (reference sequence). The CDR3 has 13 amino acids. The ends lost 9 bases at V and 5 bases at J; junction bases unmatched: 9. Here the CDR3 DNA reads TGTGCCAGTCGAGGGAGCGGGAGAAACGAGCAGTACTTC. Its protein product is CASRGSGRNEQYF.

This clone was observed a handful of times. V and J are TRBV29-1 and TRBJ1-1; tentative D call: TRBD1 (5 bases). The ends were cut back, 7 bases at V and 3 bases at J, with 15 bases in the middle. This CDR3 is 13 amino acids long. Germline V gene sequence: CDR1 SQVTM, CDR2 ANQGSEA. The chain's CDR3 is CSGWGRADTEAFF. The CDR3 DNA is TGCAGCGGCTGGGGGAGGGCGGACACTGAAGCTTTCTTT.

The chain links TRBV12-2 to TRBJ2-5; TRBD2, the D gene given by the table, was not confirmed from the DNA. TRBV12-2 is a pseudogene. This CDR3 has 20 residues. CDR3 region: CASRLGGQGSSGRAQETQYF. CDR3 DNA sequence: TGTGCAAGTCGCTTAGGGGGACAGGGGAGTAGCGGGAGAGCCCAAGAGACCCAGTACTTC.

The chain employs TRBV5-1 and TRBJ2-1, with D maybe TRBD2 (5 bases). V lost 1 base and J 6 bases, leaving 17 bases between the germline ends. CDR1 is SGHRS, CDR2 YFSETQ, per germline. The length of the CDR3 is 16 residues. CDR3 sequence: CASSLRVSGAANEQFF. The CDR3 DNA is TGCGCCAGCAGCTTGAGGGTCAGCGGTGCCGCCAATGAGCAGTTCTTC.

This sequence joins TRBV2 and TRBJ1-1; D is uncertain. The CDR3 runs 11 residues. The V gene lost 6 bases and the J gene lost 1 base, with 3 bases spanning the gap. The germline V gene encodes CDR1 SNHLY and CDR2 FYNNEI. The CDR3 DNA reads TGTGCCAGCAGGAGGAACACTGAAGCTTTCTTT. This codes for CASRRNTEAFF.

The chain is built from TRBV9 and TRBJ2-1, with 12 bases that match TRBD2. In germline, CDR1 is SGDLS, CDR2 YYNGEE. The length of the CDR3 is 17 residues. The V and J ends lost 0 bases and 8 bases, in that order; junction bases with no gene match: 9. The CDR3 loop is CASSVGLRLAGADEQFF. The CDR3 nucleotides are TGTGCCAGCAGCGTAGGGCTCAGACTAGCGGGAGCTGATGAGCAGTTCTTC.

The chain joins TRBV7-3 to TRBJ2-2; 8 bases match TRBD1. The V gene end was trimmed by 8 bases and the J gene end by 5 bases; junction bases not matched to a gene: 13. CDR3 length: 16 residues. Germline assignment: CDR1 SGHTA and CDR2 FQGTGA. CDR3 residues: CASGETGAPRTGELFF. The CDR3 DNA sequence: TGTGCCAGCGGCGAGACAGGGGCTCCTCGGACCGGGGAGCTGTTTTTT.

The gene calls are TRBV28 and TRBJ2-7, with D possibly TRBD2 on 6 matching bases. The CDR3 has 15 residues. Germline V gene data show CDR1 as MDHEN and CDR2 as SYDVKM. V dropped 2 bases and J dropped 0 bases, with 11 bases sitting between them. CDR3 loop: CASSLGGQGSYEQYF. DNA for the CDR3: TGTGCCAGCAGTTTAGGAGGGCAGGGCTCCTACGAGCAGTACTTC. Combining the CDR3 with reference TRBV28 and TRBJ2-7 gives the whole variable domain DVKVTQSSRYLVKRTGEKVFLECVQDMDHENMFWYRQDPGLGLRLIYFSYDVKMKEKGDIPEGYSVSREKKERFSLILESASTNQTSMYLCASSLGGQGSYEQYFGPGTRLTVT.

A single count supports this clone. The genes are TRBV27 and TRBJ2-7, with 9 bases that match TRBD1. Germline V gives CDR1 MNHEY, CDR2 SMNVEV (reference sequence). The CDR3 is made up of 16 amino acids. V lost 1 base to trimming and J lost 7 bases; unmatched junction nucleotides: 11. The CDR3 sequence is CASSLWGGTGLREQYF. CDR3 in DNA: TGTGCCAGCAGTTTATGGGGTGGGACAGGGTTGAGGGAGCAGTACTTC.

CDR3 amino acids: CASSQVLGARRYNEQFF. CDR3 nucleotide sequence: TGCGCCAGCAGCCAAGTCTTAGGGGCACGTCGGTACAATGAGCAGTTCTTC. This chain links TRBV4-1 with TRBJ2-1; maybe TRBD1 (5 bases). Germline CDR1 MGHRA, CDR2 YSYEKL. V was pared by 1 base and J by 4 bases, with 17 bases between. The CDR3 loop spans 17 amino acids.

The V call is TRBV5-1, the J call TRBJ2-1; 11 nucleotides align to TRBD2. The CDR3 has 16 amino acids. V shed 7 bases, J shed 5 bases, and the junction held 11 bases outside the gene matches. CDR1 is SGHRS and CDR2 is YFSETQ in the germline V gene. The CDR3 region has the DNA TGCGCCAGCGTTCCATCCGGGACTAGCGGTAACAATGAGCAGTTCTTC. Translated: CASVPSGTSGNNEQFF.

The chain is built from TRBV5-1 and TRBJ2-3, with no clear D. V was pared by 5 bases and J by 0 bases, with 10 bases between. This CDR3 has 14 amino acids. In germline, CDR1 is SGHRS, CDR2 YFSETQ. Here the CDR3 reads CASRTRSSTDTQYF. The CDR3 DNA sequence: TGCGCCAGCAGAACGAGGAGTAGCACAGATACGCAGTATTTT.

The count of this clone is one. The CDR3 loop reads CSVIRESNEQFF. As DNA, the CDR3 is TGCAGCGTTATACGGGAGAGCAATGAGCAGTTCTTC. This sequence joins TRBV29-1 and TRBJ2-1, with D perhaps matching TRBD2 (6 bases). This CDR3 is 12 amino acids long. Deletions cut 5 bases from V and 6 bases from J, with 11 bases between. Per germline, CDR1 SQVTM and CDR2 ANQGSEA.